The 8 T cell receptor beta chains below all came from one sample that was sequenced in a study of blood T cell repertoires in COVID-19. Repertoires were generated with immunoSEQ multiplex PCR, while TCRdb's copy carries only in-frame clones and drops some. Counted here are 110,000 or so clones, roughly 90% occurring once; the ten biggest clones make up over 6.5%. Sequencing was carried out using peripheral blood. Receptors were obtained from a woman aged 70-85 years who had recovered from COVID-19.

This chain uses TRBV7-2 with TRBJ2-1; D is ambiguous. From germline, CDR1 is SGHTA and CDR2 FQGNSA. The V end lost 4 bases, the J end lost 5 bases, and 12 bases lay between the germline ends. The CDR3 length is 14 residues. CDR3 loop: CASSSTTRDNEQFF. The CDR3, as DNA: TGTGCCAGCAGCTCAACGACTCGGGACAATGAGCAGTTCTTC.

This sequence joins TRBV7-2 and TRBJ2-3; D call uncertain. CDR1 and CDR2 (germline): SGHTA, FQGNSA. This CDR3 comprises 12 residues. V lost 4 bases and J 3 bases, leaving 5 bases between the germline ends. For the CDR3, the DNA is TGTGCCAGCAGCTCCCAGACAGATACGCAGTATTTT. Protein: CASSSQTDTQYF.

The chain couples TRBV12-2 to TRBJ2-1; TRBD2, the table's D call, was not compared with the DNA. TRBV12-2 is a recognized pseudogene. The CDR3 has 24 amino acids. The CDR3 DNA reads TGTGCAAGTCGCTTAGCCGGGGGGACCTCCAGCGGGACAGAGAGACTAGCGGGACACAATGAGCAGTTCTTC. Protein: CASRLAGGTSSGTERLAGHNEQFF.

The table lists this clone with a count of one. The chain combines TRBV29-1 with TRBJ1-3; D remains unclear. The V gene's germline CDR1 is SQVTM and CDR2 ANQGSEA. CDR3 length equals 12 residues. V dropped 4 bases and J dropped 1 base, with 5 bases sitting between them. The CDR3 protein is CSVVTSGNTIYF. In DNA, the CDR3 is TGCAGCGTTGTAACATCTGGAAACACCATATATTTT.

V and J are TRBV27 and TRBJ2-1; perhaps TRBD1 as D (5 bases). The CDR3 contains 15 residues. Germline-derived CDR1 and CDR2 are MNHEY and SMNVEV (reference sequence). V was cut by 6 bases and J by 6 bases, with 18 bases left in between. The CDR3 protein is CASRSRQSSFNEQFF. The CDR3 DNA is TGTGCCAGCAGGTCTCGACAGAGCTCGTTCAATGAGCAGTTCTTC.

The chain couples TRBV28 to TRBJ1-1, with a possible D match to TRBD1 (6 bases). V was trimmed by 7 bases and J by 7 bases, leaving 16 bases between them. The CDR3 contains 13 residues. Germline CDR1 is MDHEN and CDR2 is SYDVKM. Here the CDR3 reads CASTMGIRGEAFF. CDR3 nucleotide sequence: TGTGCCAGCACCATGGGGATCAGGGGTGAAGCTTTCTTT.

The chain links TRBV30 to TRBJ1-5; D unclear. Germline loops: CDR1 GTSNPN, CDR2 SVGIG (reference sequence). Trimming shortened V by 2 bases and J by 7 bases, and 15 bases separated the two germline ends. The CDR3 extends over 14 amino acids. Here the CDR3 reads CAWSSGRSVQPQHF. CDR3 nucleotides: TGTGCCTGGAGTTCAGGCCGGTCAGTCCAGCCCCAGCATTTT.

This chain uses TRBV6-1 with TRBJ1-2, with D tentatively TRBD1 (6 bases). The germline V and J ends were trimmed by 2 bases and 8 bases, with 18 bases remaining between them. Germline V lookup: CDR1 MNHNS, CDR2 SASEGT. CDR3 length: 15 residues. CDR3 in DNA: TGTGCCAGCAGTGAACAGGGGAGTAAGGTTAAAGGCTACACCTTC. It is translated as CASSEQGSKVKGYTF.